The 9 T cell receptor beta chains listed next were all sequenced from one sample in a study of blood T cell repertoires in COVID-19. Generated by immunoSEQ multiplex PCR, the TCRdb table keeps only in-frame clones and is missing some. This sample has around 120,000 clones, with about 89% found just once. The sample taken for sequencing was peripheral blood. The receptors were sampled from a woman aged 70-85 years with acute or convalescent COVID-19.

This chain joins TRBV12-5 and TRBJ2-3; TRBD2 matches at 9 bases. Unmatched junction bases numbered 4, after V lost 7 bases and J lost 2 bases. The CDR3 runs 14 residues. Germline loops: CDR1 LGHNT, CDR2 FRNRAP. As DNA, the CDR3 is TGTGCTAGTGCCAGACTAGCGGCCACAGATACGCAGTATTTT. This gives the protein CASARLAATDTQYF.

This clone has just one count. The chain has TRBV28 and TRBJ1-5, with 8 bases lining up with TRBD1. The CDR3 totals 15 residues. Germline CDR1 MDHEN, CDR2 SYDVKM. The junction had 4 bases not matched to a gene; V was cut back by 1 base and J by 5 bases. In DNA form, the CDR3 reads TGTGCCAGCAGTTTATTCGGACAGGGCCATCAGCCCCAGCATTTT. Translated: CASSLFGQGHQPQHF.

This clone was observed a handful of times. The chain uses TRBV5-1 and TRBJ1-5; TRBD1 aligns across 11 bases. V trimming: 4 bases; J trimming: 2 bases; junction bases outside the gene matches: 14. The CDR3 contains 19 residues. CDR1 and CDR2 (germline): SGHRS, YFSETQ. DNA of the CDR3: TGCGCCAGCAGCGCTGGGCGGGACAGGGGGATGAGTGGCAATCAGCCCCAGCATTTT. Its translation: CASSAGRDRGMSGNQPQHF.

The rearrangement links TRBV3-1 (or the pseudogene TRBV3-2) to TRBJ2-7; 11 nucleotides match TRBD1. This CDR3 contains 16 residues. V lost 4 bases to trimming and J lost 6 bases; unmatched junction nucleotides: 11. Germline-derived CDR1 and CDR2 are LGHDT and YNNKEL (reference sequence). The CDR3 DNA sequence: TGTGCCAGCAGCCCAAGAACACCGGGACAGGGGGGCGAGCAGTACTTC. Translating gives CASSPRTPGQGGEQYF.

This clone appeared a single time. The chain is built from TRBV5-1 and TRBJ2-1; 10 nucleotides match TRBD2. This CDR3 is 15 amino acids long. CDR1 SGHRS and CDR2 YFSETQ come from the germline V gene. The V and J ends lost 2 bases and 6 bases, in that order; junction bases with no gene match: 5. The CDR3 region is CASSLRTSGSNEQFF. In nucleotides, the CDR3 is TGCGCCAGCAGCTTACGGACTAGCGGAAGCAATGAGCAGTTCTTC.

This chain joins TRBV2 and TRBJ2-7, with TRBD1 identical over 10 bases. This CDR3 comprises 14 residues. CDR1 and CDR2 from the germline V gene are SNHLY and FYNNEI. V was pared by 5 bases and J by 6 bases, with 7 bases of the junction left unmatched. The CDR3 DNA sequence: TGTGCCAGCAGTACCGGGACAGGGGTTGGCGAGCAGTACTTC. Protein sequence: CASSTGTGVGEQYF.

The gene calls are TRBV7-6 and TRBJ2-6, with TRBD1 matching over 9 bases. The CDR3 consists of 17 residues. Trimming took 5 bases from V and 0 from J; bases not matched to a gene: 5. Germline loops: CDR1 SGHVS, CDR2 FNYEAQ. Here the CDR3 reads CASSQDRGISGANVLTF. The CDR3 bases are TGTGCCAGCAGCCAGGACAGGGGCATCTCTGGGGCCAACGTCCTGACTTTC.

V gene TRBV6-5 combines with J gene TRBJ2-7, with 7 bases fitting TRBD2. CDR3 length: 14 amino acids. The V gene's germline CDR1 is MNHEY and CDR2 SVGAGI. The J segment lost 3 bases and the V segment lost 6 bases, leaving 8 bases of the junction unmatched. This CDR3 reads CASRPSGGGYEQYF. CDR3 bases: TGTGCCAGCAGGCCCTCAGGCGGGGGCTACGAGCAGTACTTC.

The rearrangement uses TRBV2 and TRBJ1-2; TRBD1 is a possible D gene (5 bases). Germline-derived CDR1 and CDR2 are SNHLY and FYNNEI. This CDR3 is built from 14 residues. V dropped 5 bases and J dropped 3 bases, with 13 bases sitting between them. The CDR3 spells CASSPDSVDYGYTF. DNA for the CDR3: TGTGCCAGCAGTCCCGACAGTGTTGACTATGGCTACACCTTC.